This T cell receptor (beta chain) emerged from a study of CD8 T cells in ankylosing spondylitis. This clonotype was recorded at least ten times. V trimming: 7 bases; J trimming: 4 bases; junction bases outside the gene matches: 9. The CDR3 covers 14 residues. Germline V gene sequence: CDR1 SGHVS, CDR2 FQNEAQ. TCRdb re-derived calls from the 5' RACE reads in MiXCR, one entry per CDR3 protein. The sample includes over 100,000 distinct CDR3 sequences, more than 9.5% of them seen just once. The rearrangement links TRBV7-8 to TRBJ2-7; TRBD2 agrees at 8 bases. The receptor's source is a female donor with ankylosing spondylitis or in good health (not recorded which). The sequencing sample was made of blood, either unsorted or a sorted T cell fraction (not recorded which). CDR3 DNA: TGTGCCAGCACCTCGGGAGGGATAAAGTACGAGCAGTACTTC. Its translation: CASTSGGIKYEQYF.